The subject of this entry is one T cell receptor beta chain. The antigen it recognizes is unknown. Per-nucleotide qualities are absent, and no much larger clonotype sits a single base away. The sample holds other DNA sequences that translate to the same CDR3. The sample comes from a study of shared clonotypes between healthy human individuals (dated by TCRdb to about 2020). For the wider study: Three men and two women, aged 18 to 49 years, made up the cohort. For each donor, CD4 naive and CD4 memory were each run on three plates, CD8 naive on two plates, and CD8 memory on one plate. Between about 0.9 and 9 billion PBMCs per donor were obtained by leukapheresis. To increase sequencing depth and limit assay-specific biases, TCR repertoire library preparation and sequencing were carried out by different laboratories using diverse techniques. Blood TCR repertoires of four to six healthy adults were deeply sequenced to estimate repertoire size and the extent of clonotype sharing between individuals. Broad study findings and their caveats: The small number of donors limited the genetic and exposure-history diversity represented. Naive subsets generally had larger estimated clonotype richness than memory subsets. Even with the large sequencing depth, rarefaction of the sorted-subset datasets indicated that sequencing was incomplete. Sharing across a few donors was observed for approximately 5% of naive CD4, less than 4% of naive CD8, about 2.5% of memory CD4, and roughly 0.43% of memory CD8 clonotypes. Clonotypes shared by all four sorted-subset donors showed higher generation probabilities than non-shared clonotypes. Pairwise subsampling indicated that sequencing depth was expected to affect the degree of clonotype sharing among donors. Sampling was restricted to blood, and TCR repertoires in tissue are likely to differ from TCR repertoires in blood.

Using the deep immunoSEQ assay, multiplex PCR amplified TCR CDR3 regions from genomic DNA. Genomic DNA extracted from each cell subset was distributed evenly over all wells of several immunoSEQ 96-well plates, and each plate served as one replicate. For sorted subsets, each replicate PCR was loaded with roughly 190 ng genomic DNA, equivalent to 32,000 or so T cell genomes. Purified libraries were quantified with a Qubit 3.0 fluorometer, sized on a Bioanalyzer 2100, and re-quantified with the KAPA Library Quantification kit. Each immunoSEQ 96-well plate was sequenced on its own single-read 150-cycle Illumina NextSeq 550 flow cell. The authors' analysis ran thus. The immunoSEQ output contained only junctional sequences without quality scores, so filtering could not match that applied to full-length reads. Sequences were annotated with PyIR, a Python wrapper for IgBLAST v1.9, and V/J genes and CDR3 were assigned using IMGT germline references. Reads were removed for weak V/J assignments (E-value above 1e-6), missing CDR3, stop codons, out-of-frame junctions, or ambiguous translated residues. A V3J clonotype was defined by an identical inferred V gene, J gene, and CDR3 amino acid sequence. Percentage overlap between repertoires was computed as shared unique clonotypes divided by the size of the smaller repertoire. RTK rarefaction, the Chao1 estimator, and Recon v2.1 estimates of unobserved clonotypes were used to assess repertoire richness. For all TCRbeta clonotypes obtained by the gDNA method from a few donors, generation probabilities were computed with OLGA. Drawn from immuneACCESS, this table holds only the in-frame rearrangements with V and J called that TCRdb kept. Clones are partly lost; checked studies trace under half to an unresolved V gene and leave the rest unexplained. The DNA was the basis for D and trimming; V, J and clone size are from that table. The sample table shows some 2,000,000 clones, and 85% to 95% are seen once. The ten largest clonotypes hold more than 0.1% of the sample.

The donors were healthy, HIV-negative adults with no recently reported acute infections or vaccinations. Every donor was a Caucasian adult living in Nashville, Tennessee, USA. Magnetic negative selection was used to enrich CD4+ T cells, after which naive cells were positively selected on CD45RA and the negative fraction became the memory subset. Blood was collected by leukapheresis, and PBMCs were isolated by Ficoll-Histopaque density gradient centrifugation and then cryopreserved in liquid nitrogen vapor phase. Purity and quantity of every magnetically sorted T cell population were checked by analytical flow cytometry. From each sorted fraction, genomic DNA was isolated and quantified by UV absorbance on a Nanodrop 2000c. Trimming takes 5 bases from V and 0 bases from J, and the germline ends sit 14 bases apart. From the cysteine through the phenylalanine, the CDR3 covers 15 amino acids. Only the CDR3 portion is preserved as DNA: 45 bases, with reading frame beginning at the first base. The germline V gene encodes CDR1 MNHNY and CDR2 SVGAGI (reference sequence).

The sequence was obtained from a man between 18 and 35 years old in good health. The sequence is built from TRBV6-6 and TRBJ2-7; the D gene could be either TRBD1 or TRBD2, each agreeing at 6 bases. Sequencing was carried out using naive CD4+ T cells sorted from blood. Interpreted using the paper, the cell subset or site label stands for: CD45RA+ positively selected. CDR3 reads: CASSPPRGPSYEQYF. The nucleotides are TGTGCCAGCAGTCCGCCCCGGGGGCCCTCCTACGAGCAGTACTTC.